This is a list of T cell receptor beta chains from one sample in a study of radiation and T cells in renal cell carcinoma. Only in-frame clones appear in the TCRdb table, and some are missing; sequencing was by immunoSEQ multiplex PCR. This sample carries about 160,000 clones, less than 90% of them seen once, and the ten largest clones take around 4%. Sequenced here: blood, sampled from a patient whose treatment included radiotherapy and nephrectomy. Receptor source: a woman between 70 and 85 years old with renal cell carcinoma. The CDR3 runs from the conserved cysteine through the conserved F or W. A D gene is named only where the DNA matches it firmly. Some rows mark clone size as missing; the rest say once, few, many or name a class of expanded clone.

TRBJ1-2	TRBV6-1	TRBD1	-	CASITRGSNYGYTF	TGTGCCAGCATTACCAGGGGGAGTAACTATGGCTACACCTTC
TRBJ2-7	TRBV28	TRBD1	-	CASSGTGFHEQYF	TGTGCCAGCAGTGGGACAGGGTTCCACGAGCAGTACTTC
TRBJ2-3	TRBV4-3	-	-	CASSQIVGDTQYF	TGCGCCAGCAGCCAGATAGTTGGGGATACGCAGTATTTT
TRBJ1-5	TRBV5-4	-	-	CASSRDSNQPQHF	TGTGCCAGCAGCCGGGACAGCAATCAGCCCCAGCATTTT
TRBJ2-7	TRBV4-2	-	-	CASSFTGTYEQYF	TGTGCCAGCAGCTTCACAGGGACCTACGAGCAGTACTTC
TRBJ2-7	TRBV6-6	TRBD1	-	CASSYTKGQGSHEQYF	TGTGCCAGCAGTTACACCAAAGGACAGGGTAGCCACGAGCAGTACTTC
TRBJ1-3	TRBV7-2	-	-	CASSSPSGGSGNTIYF	TGTGCCAGCAGCTCCCCATCCGGCGGGTCTGGAAACACCATATATTTT
TRBJ2-4	TRBV14	-	-	CASSQVLAGLNIQYF	TGTGCCAGCAGCCAAGTACTGGCAGGGCTAAACATTCAGTACTTC
TRBJ1-6	TRBV27	-	-	CASSRAFGGSNSPLHF	TGTGCCAGCAGTCGGGCCTTCGGAGGATCCAATTCACCCCTCCACTTT
TRBJ1-2	TRBV6-5	TRBD1	-	CASSPGQVYGYTF	TGTGCCAGCAGTCCCGGACAGGTATATGGCTACACCTTC
TRBJ2-7	TRBV7-8	TRBD2	-	CASSPGLAGGRYEQYF	TGTGCCAGCAGCCCGGGACTAGCGGGGGGGCGATACGAGCAGTACTTC
TRBJ2-4	TRBV4-2	-	-	CASSQEAAKNIQYF	TGTGCCAGCAGCCAGGAAGCGGCCAAAAACATTCAGTACTTC
TRBJ1-4	TRBV4-3	TRBD1	-	CASSQDFFSPRDSHRKLFF	TGCGCCAGCAGCCAAGATTTTTTTTCTCCCCGGGACAGTCATCGGAAACTGTTTTTT
TRBJ2-7	TRBV5-4	TRBD2	-	CASSLDPGGGEQYF	TGTGCCAGCAGCTTGGACCCCGGGGGGGGTGAGCAGTACTTC
TRBJ1-1	TRBV4-3	TRBD1	-	CASSRGTGMNTEAFF	TGCGCCAGCAGCCGAGGGACAGGGATGAACACTGAAGCTTTCTTT
TRBJ1-2	TRBV28	-	-	CASSPNGYGYTF	TGTGCCAGCAGTCCCAACGGCTATGGCTACACCTTC
TRBJ2-1	TRBV2	TRBD1	-	CASSEGTGGGNEQFF	TGTGCCAGCAGTGAAGGGACAGGAGGTGGCAATGAGCAGTTCTTC
TRBJ2-2	TRBV6-4	-	-	CASSVKGPNTGELFF	TGTGCCAGCAGTGTGAAAGGGCCGAACACCGGGGAGCTGTTTTTT
TRBJ2-3	TRBV29-1	TRBD1	-	CSVEQGATDTQYF	TGCAGCGTTGAACAGGGGGCCACAGATACGCAGTATTTT
TRBJ2-6	TRBV6-1	-	-	CASRAVGANVLTF	TGTGCCAGCCGGGCGGTAGGGGCCAACGTCCTGACTTTC
TRBJ1-3	TRBV7-4	-	-	CASSQGAGNTIYF	TGTGCCAGCAGCCAGGGTGCTGGAAACACCATATATTTT
TRBJ1-1	TRBV28	TRBD1	-	CASNEQDRANTEAFF	TGTGCCAGCAACGAGCAGGACAGGGCGAACACTGAAGCTTTCTTT
TRBJ2-5	TRBV7-6	-	-	CASSPTANQETQYF	TGTGCCAGCAGCCCGACAGCTAACCAAGAGACCCAGTACTTC
TRBJ2-3	TRBV7-2	-	-	CASSRQGITDTQYF	TGTGCCAGCAGCCGTCAGGGGATCACAGATACGCAGTATTTT
TRBJ1-2	TRBV7-2	-	-	CASSLGPSNYGYTF	TGTGCCAGCAGCCTAGGACCCTCTAACTATGGCTACACCTTC
TRBJ2-2	TRBV9	-	-	CASSVVLGGELFF	TGTGCCAGCAGCGTAGTGTTAGGCGGGGAGCTGTTTTTT
TRBJ2-6	TRBV19	-	-	CASHRDSGANVLTF	TGTGCCAGTCACCGGGACTCTGGGGCCAACGTCCTGACTTTC
TRBJ2-3	TRBV5-1	TRBD1	-	CASRRQGADTDTQYF	TGCGCCAGCAGGCGACAGGGGGCAGACACAGATACGCAGTATTTT
TRBJ1-3	TRBV19	-	-	CASSMGEGNTIYF	TGTGCCAGTAGTATGGGGGAAGGAAACACCATATATTTT
TRBJ2-7	TRBV6-1	-	-	CASSVGHPYEQYF	TGTGCCAGCAGTGTCGGACATCCCTACGAGCAGTACTTC
TRBJ1-3	TRBV9	-	-	CASSVAVGEPGNTIYF	TGTGCCAGCAGCGTAGCTGTGGGGGAACCTGGAAACACCATATATTTT
TRBJ1-3	TRBV14	-	-	CAVGGSGNTIYF	TGTGCCGTTGGGGGCTCTGGAAACACCATATATTTT
TRBJ1-3	TRBV6-1	-	-	CASSESSLSGNTIYF	TGTGCCAGCAGTGAATCCAGTCTCTCTGGAAACACCATATATTTT
TRBJ1-6	TRBV11-2	-	few	CASSPPSSPLHF	TGTGCCAGCAGCCCGCCGAGTTCACCCCTCCACTTT
TRBJ2-7	TRBV29-1	-	-	CSVSQGREVREQYF	TGCAGCGTTTCCCAGGGCAGGGAGGTTCGCGAGCAGTACTTC
TRBJ2-1	TRBV5-1	-	-	CASSLRFAGADNEQFF	TGCGCCAGCAGCTTGAGATTTGCGGGGGCCGACAATGAGCAGTTCTTC
TRBJ1-1	TRBV11-3	TRBD1	-	CASSQQGVFRPLSEAFF	TGTGCCAGCAGCCAACAGGGGGTCTTTCGCCCTCTGTCTGAAGCTTTCTTT
TRBJ2-3	TRBV19	-	-	CASSSARTTDTQYF	TGTGCCAGTAGTTCGGCTAGGACTACAGATACGCAGTATTTT
TRBJ2-7	TRBV11-2	-	-	CASSSQSFRDSYEQYF	TGTGCCAGCAGCTCGCAAAGCTTCAGGGACTCCTACGAGCAGTACTTC
TRBJ2-3	TRBV11-3	-	-	CASSSSQRGQYF	TGTGCCAGCAGCTCGTCACAGAGGGGGCAGTATTTT
TRBJ1-6	TRBV27	TRBD1	-	CASSKRGREARSPLHF	TGTGCCAGCAGTAAGAGGGGGCGAGAAGCGAGATCACCCCTCCACTTT
TRBJ1-2	TRBV10-3	-	-	CATAGQTLGYGYTF	TGTGCCACCGCGGGACAAACGTTGGGTTATGGCTACACCTTC
TRBJ1-1	TRBV7-2	-	-	CASSLARGSTEAFF	TGTGCCAGCAGCTTGGCCAGGGGAAGCACTGAAGCTTTCTTT
TRBJ2-1	TRBV19	-	-	CASTRDTNEQFF	TGTGCCAGTACCCGGGACACCAATGAGCAGTTCTTC
TRBJ1-2	TRBV30	-	-	CASPRGEGYTF	TGTGCCTCCCCGAGGGGAGAGGGCTACACCTTC
TRBJ2-7	TRBV5-4	-	once	CASSRDATLYEQYF	TGTGCCAGCAGCCGGGACGCAACCCTCTACGAGCAGTACTTC
TRBJ1-6	TRBV11-3	-	-	CASSPRSSYNSPLHF	TGTGCCAGCAGCCCCAGAAGCTCCTATAATTCACCCCTCCACTTT
TRBJ1-2	TRBV6-1	-	-	CASSENRPVYTF	TGTGCCAGCAGTGAAAATAGGCCGGTCTACACCTTC
TRBJ1-2	TRBV5-1	TRBD1	-	CASSLKEGAVGYTF	TGCGCCAGCAGCTTGAAGGAGGGGGCGGTTGGCTACACCTTC
TRBJ2-7	TRBV28	-	-	CASSFASEQYF	TGTGCCAGCAGTTTCGCCAGCGAGCAGTACTTC
TRBJ2-6	TRBV27	-	-	CASSPRTVPSGANVLTF	TGTGCCAGCAGTCCCCGGACAGTACCCTCTGGGGCCAACGTCCTGACTTTC
TRBJ1-4	TRBV28	-	-	CASSYGEKLFF	TGTGCCAGCAGTTATGGAGAAAAACTGTTTTTT